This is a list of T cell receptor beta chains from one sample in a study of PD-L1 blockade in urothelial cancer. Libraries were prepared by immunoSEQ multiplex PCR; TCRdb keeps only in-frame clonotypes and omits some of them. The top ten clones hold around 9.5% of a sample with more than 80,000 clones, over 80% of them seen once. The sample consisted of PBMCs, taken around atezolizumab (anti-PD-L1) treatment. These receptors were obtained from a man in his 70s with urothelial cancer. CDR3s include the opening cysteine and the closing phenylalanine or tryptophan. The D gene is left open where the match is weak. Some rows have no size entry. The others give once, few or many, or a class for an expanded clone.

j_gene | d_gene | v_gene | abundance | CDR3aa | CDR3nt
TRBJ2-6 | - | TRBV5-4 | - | CASSLGGATGANVLTF | TGTGCCAGCAGCTTGGGGGGCGCAACCGGGGCCAACGTCCTGACTTTC
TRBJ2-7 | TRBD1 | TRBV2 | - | CASRKTGTAQYEQYF | TGTGCCAGCAGAAAAACCGGGACAGCACAATACGAGCAGTACTTC
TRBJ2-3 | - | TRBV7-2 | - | CASSLELDRTDTQYF | TGTGCCAGCAGCTTAGAATTGGACAGAACAGATACGCAGTATTTT
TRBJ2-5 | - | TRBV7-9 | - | CASSSPGAVGETQYF | TGTGCCAGCAGCTCCCCAGGGGCGGTGGGCGAGACCCAGTACTTC
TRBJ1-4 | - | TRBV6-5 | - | CASGTGTDLFF | TGTGCCAGCGGAACAGGGACGGACCTGTTTTTT
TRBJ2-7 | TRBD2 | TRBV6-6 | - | CASSLAGGPEQYF | TGTGCCAGCAGCTTAGCGGGGGGGCCCGAGCAGTACTTC
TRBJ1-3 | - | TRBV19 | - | CASSIDLSGSGNTIYF | TGTGCCAGTAGTATAGATCTATCGGGATCTGGAAACACCATATATTTT
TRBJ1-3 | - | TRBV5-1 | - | CASSLNSQGSGNTIYF | TGCGCCAGCAGCTTAAACTCACAGGGTTCTGGAAACACCATATATTTT
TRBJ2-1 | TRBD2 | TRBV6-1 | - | CASRLGTSGFNEQFF | TGTGCCAGCAGGCTCGGGACTAGCGGATTCAATGAGCAGTTCTTC
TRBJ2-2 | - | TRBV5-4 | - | CASSLKSDPGTGELFF | TGTGCCAGCAGCTTGAAAAGCGACCCGGGCACCGGGGAGCTGTTTTTT
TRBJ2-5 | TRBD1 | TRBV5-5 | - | CASSSWTGQETQYF | TGTGCCAGCAGCTCGTGGACAGGGCAAGAGACCCAGTACTTC
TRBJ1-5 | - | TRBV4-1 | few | CASSQVGGAGAQHF | TGCGCCAGCAGCCAAGTGGGCGGCGCGGGGGCCCAGCATTTT
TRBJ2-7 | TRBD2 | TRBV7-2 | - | CASSASGLAGVEQYF | TGTGCCAGCAGCGCAAGTGGACTAGCGGGAGTCGAGCAGTACTTC
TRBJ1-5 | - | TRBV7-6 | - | CASSLAGSAGSPQHF | TGTGCCAGCAGCTTAGCAGGGTCAGCCGGGAGTCCCCAGCATTTT
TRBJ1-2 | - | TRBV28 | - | CATEGGGKVYGYTF | TGTGCCACCGAGGGAGGGGGGAAGGTCTATGGCTACACCTTC
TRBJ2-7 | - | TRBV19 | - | CASSTGGGGPSYEQYF | TGTGCCAGTAGTACCGGAGGAGGAGGGCCATCCTACGAGCAGTACTTC
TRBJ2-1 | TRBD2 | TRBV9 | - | CASSGGGGVNEQFF | TGTGCCAGCAGCGGGGGCGGGGGGGTAAATGAGCAGTTCTTC
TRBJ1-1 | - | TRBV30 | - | CAWSSGRTEAFF | TGTGCCTGGAGCTCAGGTCGCACTGAAGCTTTCTTT
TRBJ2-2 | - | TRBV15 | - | CATSQVNTGELFF | TGTGCCACCAGCCAGGTGAACACCGGGGAGCTGTTTTTT
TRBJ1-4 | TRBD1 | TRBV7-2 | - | CASNSGTDKTNEKLFF | TGTGCCAGCAATTCCGGGACAGATAAGACTAATGAAAAACTGTTTTTT
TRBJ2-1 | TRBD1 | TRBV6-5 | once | CASSVRGQGYNEQFF | TGTGCCAGCAGTGTGCGAGGACAGGGCTACAATGAGCAGTTCTTC
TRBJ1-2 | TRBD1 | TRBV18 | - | CASSTQGQGYGYTF | TGTGCCAGCTCAACCCAGGGACAGGGCTATGGCTACACCTTC
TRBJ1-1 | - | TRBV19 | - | CASRITAGLENTEAFF | TGTGCCAGTAGGATCACGGCAGGGCTAGAGAACACTGAAGCTTTCTTT
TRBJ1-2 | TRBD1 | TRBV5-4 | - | CASSLQGQNGYTF | TGTGCCAGCAGCTTACAGGGGCAAAATGGCTACACCTTC
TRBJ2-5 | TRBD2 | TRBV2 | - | CASSGNSGLEETQYF | TGTGCCAGCAGTGGGAATTCCGGACTAGAAGAGACCCAGTACTTC
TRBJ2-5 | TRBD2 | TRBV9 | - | CASSGVSGRGETQYF | TGTGCCAGCAGCGGGGTTAGCGGGAGGGGAGAGACCCAGTACTTC
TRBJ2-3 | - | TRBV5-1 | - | CASSLGSQLGTDTQYF | TGCGCCAGCAGCTTGGGGTCCCAATTAGGCACAGATACGCAGTATTTT
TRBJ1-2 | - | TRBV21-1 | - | CASTKKTTDRAYGYTF | TGTGCCAGCACCAAAAAAACGACCGACAGGGCATATGGCTACACCTTC
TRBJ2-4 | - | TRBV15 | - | CATSRIQDIQYF | TGTGCCACCAGCAGGATTCAGGACATTCAGTACTTC
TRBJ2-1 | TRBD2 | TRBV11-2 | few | CASSPLAGENNEQFF | TGTGCCAGCAGCCCTCTGGCGGGGGAAAACAATGAGCAGTTCTTC
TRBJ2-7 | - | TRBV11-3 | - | CASSLRDTSYEQYF | TGTGCCAGCAGCTTAAGGGACACCTCCTACGAGCAGTACTTC
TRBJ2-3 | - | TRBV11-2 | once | CASSPRTEDTQYF | TGTGCCAGCAGCCCTAGGACAGAAGATACGCAGTATTTT
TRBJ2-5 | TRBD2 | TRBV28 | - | CASSPRTSGGPGETQYF | TGTGCCAGCAGTCCCCGGACTAGCGGGGGGCCGGGGGAGACCCAGTACTTC